This TCR beta chain was documented in a study of T cell repertoires in cytomegalovirus infection (dated by TCRdb to 2018 to 2020). In the study overall: Recently identified HLA-C-restricted CMV epitopes, whose presentation resists viral immunomodulation, were targeted by peptide stimulations together with well-studied HLA-B-restricted epitopes. Donor HLA type was relevant to the analysis, as public TCR beta signatures indicated carriage of CMV infection together with the matching HLA type. The study at large found these results: The ex vivo response was dominated by HLA-C-restricted CMV-specific TCR beta clonotypes, and the single most frequent clonotype in two of eight donors was supplied by these HLA-C-restricted clonotypes. Carriers of CMV infection plus the relevant HLA type were discriminated by the cumulative frequency of public TCR beta family members in the study cohort and in an independent roughly 400-donor cohort.

These reads were obtained on an Illumina HiSeq 1500. The public reads were quality trimmed at Q25 with fastp and then assembled into clones with MiXCR by TCRdb, keeping productive beta chains. Rows merge per CDR3 protein into single entries with the most common DNA and genes. The sample includes fewer than 1,000,000 distinct CDR3 sequences, with 30% to 40% observed a single time. The ten biggest clones cover over 12% of the sample. The sample's treatment or condition label, decoded: in vitro stimulation with specific CMV peptide epitopes to enrich CMV-specific T cells. This clonotype was counted only a few times. Which antigen it targets is not known. Base qualities are not provided; no much larger clone lies one nucleotide away. Reading from cysteine to phenylalanine, the CDR3 counts 15 amino acids. Left in the record is the CDR3 DNA by itself, 45 bases read in frame from the first base. The junction shows trimming of 4 bases on V and 2 bases on J, and the gene matches do not reach 5 bases of it. The germline V gene (reference sequence) sets CDR1 to SEHNR and CDR2 to FQNEAQ.

This clonotype was sampled from a human donor in good health (CMV status not recorded). Some clones in this sample may be carry-over from other donors' samples. Source: cultured CD8+ T cells from PBMCs, taken from culture after CMV antigen stimulation. The sequence joins TRBV7-9 to TRBJ2-7; 10 middle bases align to TRBD2. In nucleotide form, the sequence is TGTGCCAGCAGCTACACTAGCGGGATGACCTACGAGCAGTACTTC. It specifies CASSYTSGMTYEQYF.